The TCR beta chain under discussion was sequenced for a study of cytomegalovirus exposure and HLA in healthy donors. The wider study: Of all 380 or so donors who were genotyped, roughly 83% belonged to the Caucasian-associated ancestry cluster.

Study findings and constraints: The listing of 150 or so TCR beta chains classed them as cytomegalovirus-associated. The dataset shows that most TCR sequences were rare, while some public TCRs occurred in many donors.

The PCR had 60 Vbeta and 13 Jbeta primers. Clones were read by immunoSEQ multiplex PCR, and TCRdb kept only the in-frame ones, dropping some. Seen here are around 97,000 clones, around two thirds observed once, and the top ten hold less than 3.5%. V was pared by 0 bases and J by 3 bases, with 6 bases between. Germline V CDR1 and CDR2: MNHEY, SVGAGI. This CDR3 contains 13 residues. With respect to this clone: No antigen is known for it.

The sequence was obtained from a woman between 50 and 59 years old in good health and CMV-seronegative. Material for sequencing was PBMCs. This chain joins TRBV6-5 and TRBJ2-7; D remains unclear. In nucleotides, the CDR3 is TGTGCCAGCAGTTACTCCCGGTACTACGAGCAGTACTTC. This gives the protein CASSYSRYYEQYF.